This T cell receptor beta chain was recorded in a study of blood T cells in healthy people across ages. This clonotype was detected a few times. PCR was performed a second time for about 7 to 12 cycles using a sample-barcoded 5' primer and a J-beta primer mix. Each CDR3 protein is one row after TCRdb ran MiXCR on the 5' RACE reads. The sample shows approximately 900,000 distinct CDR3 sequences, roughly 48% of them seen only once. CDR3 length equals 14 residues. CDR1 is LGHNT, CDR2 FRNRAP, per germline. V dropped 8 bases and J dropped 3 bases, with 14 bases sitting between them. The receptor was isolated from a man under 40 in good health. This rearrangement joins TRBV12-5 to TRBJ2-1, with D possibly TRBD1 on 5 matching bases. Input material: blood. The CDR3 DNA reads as TGTGCTAGTACGGTCGCAGGGCTCTACAATGAGCAGTTCTTC. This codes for CASTVAGLYNEQFF.